The 20 T cell receptor beta chains listed next were all sequenced from one sample in a study of shared clonotypes between healthy human individuals (dated by TCRdb to the early 2020s). The library was generated by the immunoSEQ multiplex PCR assay. Drawn from immuneACCESS, this table holds only the in-frame rearrangements with V and J called that TCRdb kept. Clones are partly lost; checked studies trace under half to an unresolved V gene and leave the rest unexplained. Within this sample are 850,000 to 1,200,000 clones, with about 76% of them counted one time only. The ten largest clones capture roughly 1.4% of the sample. Sequenced material: memory CD4+ T cells sorted from blood. Read against the paper, the sample's cell subset or site label means: CD45RA-negative fraction. These TCRs come from a young man in good health.

A remark on this clone: Other DNA sequences in the same sample also yield this CDR3. The chain couples TRBV7-2 to TRBJ2-1; 11 bases match TRBD2. CDR1 SGHTA and CDR2 FQGNSA come from the germline V gene. J gave up 3 bases and V 8 bases, and 6 bases lay outside the gene matches. CDR3 length: 15 residues. CDR3 in amino acids: CASSLAGGHYNEQFF. The CDR3 DNA is TGTGCCAGCTCGCTAGCGGGAGGACACTACAATGAGCAGTTCTTC.

The chain links TRBV6-5 to TRBJ2-3; TRBD1 agrees at 7 bases. This CDR3 has 14 amino acids. Germline V gene sequence: CDR1 MNHEY, CDR2 SVGAGI. The V and J ends lost 5 bases and 2 bases, in that order; junction bases with no gene match: 4. The CDR3 loop reads CASSPGTVTDTQYF. The CDR3 coding sequence is TGTGCCAGCAGTCCCGGGACAGTCACAGATACGCAGTATTTT.

This chain joins TRBV5-4 and TRBJ2-5; weak D call: TRBD1 (6 bases). The CDR3 has 14 residues. Germline lookup yields CDR1 SGHNT and CDR2 YYREEE (reference sequence). Deletions cut 3 bases from V and 5 bases from J, with 14 bases between. The CDR3 is CASSWAGAGETQYF. As DNA, the CDR3 is TGTGCCAGCAGCTGGGCAGGGGCCGGGGAGACCCAGTACTTC. The complete variable domain, with remaining parts taken from reference TRBV5-4 and TRBJ2-5, reads ETGVTQSPTHLIKTRGQQVTLRCSSQSGHNTVSWYQQALGQGPQFIFQYYREEENGRGNFPPRFSGLQFPNYSSELNVNALELDDSALYLCASSWAGAGETQYFGPGTRLLVL.

The rearrangement uses TRBV6-1 and TRBJ1-5, with D unclear. The germline V gene encodes CDR1 MNHNS and CDR2 SASEGT. This CDR3 has 12 residues. Trimming pared 2 bases from V and 4 bases from J, leaving 3 bases between. The CDR3 DNA follows: TGTGCCAGCAGTGAAATGAATCAGCCCCAGCATTTT. This sequence encodes CASSEMNQPQHF.

Notes on this clone: Other DNA variants within this sample encode the same CDR3. The chain links TRBV7-2 to TRBJ2-3; D ambiguous. The CDR3 consists of 13 residues. Trimming pared 2 bases from V and 3 bases from J, leaving 6 bases between. CDR1 is SGHTA and CDR2 is FQGNSA in the germline V gene. The CDR3 sequence is CASSLSRTDTQYF. CDR3 nucleotides: TGTGCCAGCAGCTTAAGTCGGACAGATACGCAGTATTTT.

This sequence joins TRBV6-1 and TRBJ2-7; the match to TRBD1 covers 8 bases. Trimming cost V 10 bases and J 3 bases; bases outside gene matches: 11. The CDR3 loop spans 14 amino acids. Per germline, CDR1 MNHNS and CDR2 SASEGT. In nucleotides, the CDR3 is TGTGCCACCGAGAAAGGGACAGGATACTACGAGCAGTACTTC. Translation gives CATEKGTGYYEQYF.

The CDR3 DNA reads TGTGCCAGCAGCGTAGGGGCGGGGGGCCCCCAGGCGCAGTATTTT. It codes for CASSVGAGGPQAQYF. The chain employs TRBV9 and TRBJ2-3, with 8 bases fitting TRBD2. The CDR3 runs 15 residues. V lost 0 bases to trimming and J lost 10 bases; unmatched junction nucleotides: 10. Germline V gene lookup returns CDR1 SGDLS and CDR2 YYNGEE.

The CDR3 nucleotides read TGTGCCAGCAGCCCCAGTCTCCTATCCCTTGTCGGCTCCTACAATGAGCAGTTCTTC. Translating it yields CASSPSLLSLVGSYNEQFF. The genes are TRBV28 and TRBJ2-1; D is uncertain. CDR1 and CDR2 from the germline V gene are MDHEN and SYDVKM. This CDR3 has 19 amino acids. Between the trimmed V and J ends, which lost 6 bases and 0 bases, there was a span of 24 bases.

With regard to this clone: Mismatch with germline at one junction end may stem from a read error. Written as DNA, the CDR3 is TGTGCCAGCAGCCAACAGGGGGGCAACGTCCTGACTTTC. It is translated as CASSQQGGNVLTF. This rearrangement joins TRBV7-2 to TRBJ2-6; 8 positions agree with TRBD1. CDR1 and CDR2 (germline): SGHTA, FQGNSA. CDR3 length: 13 amino acids.

This chain connects TRBV7-9 to TRBJ2-7; 9 bases match TRBD2. Per germline, CDR1 SEHNR and CDR2 FQNEAQ (reference sequence). The CDR3 contains 15 residues. J gave up 1 base and V 1 base, and 2 bases lay outside the gene matches. In DNA form, the CDR3 reads TGTGCCAGCAGCTTAGGACTAGCGGTTTCCTACGAGCAGTACTTC. Translating gives CASSLGLAVSYEQYF.

This clone appeared once. The chain joins TRBV5-1 to TRBJ2-5; D is unresolved. V was clipped by 0 bases and J by 5 bases, with 8 bases between them. The CDR3 is made up of 13 amino acids. Germline CDR1 and CDR2: SGHRS and YFSETQ. In DNA form, the CDR3 reads TGCGCCAGCAGCTTGGTGGTCCCTGAGACCCAGTACTTC. Protein: CASSLVVPETQYF.

V usage is TRBV10-2 and J usage is TRBJ1-6; D is undetermined. The CDR3 extends over 14 amino acids. Trimming removed 4 bases from V and 0 bases from J, with 4 bases in between. Germline CDR1 and CDR2: WSHSY and SAAADI. CDR3: CASSVVSYNSPLHF. CDR3 sequence (DNA): TGCGCCAGCAGTGTCGTCTCCTATAATTCACCCCTCCACTTT.

This clone appeared a few times. The genes are TRBV5-6 and TRBJ2-7; TRBD2 agrees at 10 bases. V was clipped by 4 bases and J by 3 bases; unmatched bases: 4. The CDR3 consists of 14 residues. The V gene's germline CDR1 is SGHDT and CDR2 YYEEEE. CDR3 sequence: CASSPLAGDYEQYF. For the CDR3, the DNA is TGTGCCAGCAGCCCCCTAGCGGGAGACTACGAGCAGTACTTC.

The rearrangement links TRBV2 to TRBJ1-4, with D possibly TRBD1 on 6 matching bases. The CDR3 length is 15 residues. The V end lost 5 bases, the J end lost 4 bases, and 14 bases lay between the germline ends. Germline-derived CDR1 and CDR2 are SNHLY and FYNNEI. CDR3 residues: CASSPSGASNEKLFF. The CDR3 DNA follows: TGTGCCAGCAGTCCCTCAGGGGCCAGTAATGAAAAACTGTTTTTT. Full variable domain (outside the CDR3, taken from reference TRBV2 and TRBJ1-4): EPEVTQTPSHQVTQMGQEVILRCVPISNHLYFYWYRQILGQKVEFLVSFYNNEISEKSEIFDDQFSVERPDGSNFTLKIRSTKLEDSAMYFCASSPSGASNEKLFFGSGTQLSVL.

The chain joins TRBV9 to TRBJ2-1; possibly TRBD2 for D (6 bases). CDR3 length equals 11 residues. From germline, CDR1 is SGDLS and CDR2 YYNGEE. The ends were cut back, 7 bases at V and 11 bases at J, with 13 bases in the middle. The CDR3 reads CASSLGTQQFF. The CDR3 nucleotides read TGTGCCAGCTCCCTAGGGACTCAGCAGTTCTTC.

The table lists this clone with a few counts. The chain combines TRBV5-1 with TRBJ2-5; the D gene could be TRBD1 or TRBD2 (5 bases each). V gave up 3 bases and J gave up 4 bases, with 7 bases separating them. The CDR3 has 12 residues. Per the germline V gene, CDR1 is SGHRS and CDR2 is YFSETQ. In nucleotides, the CDR3 is TGCGCCAGCAGCTGGGGACCAGAGACCCAGTACTTC. This sequence encodes CASSWGPETQYF.

This clone appeared once. V and J are TRBV6-6 and TRBJ1-1; tentative D call: TRBD1 (6 bases). Per germline, CDR1 MNHNY and CDR2 SVGAGI (reference sequence). Trimming pared 6 bases from V and 1 base from J, leaving 12 bases between. This CDR3 has 14 residues. CDR3 protein: CASRNPGQNTEAFF. In nucleotides, the CDR3 is TGTGCCAGCAGAAACCCGGGACAGAACACTGAAGCTTTCTTT.

The chain uses TRBV18 and TRBJ2-7; 7 bases fit TRBD1. There are 14 residues in the CDR3. CDR1 is KGHSH, CDR2 LQKENI, per germline. Germline trimming cut 6 bases from V and 0 bases from J; bases unmatched to any gene: 5. The DNA of the CDR3 is TGTGCCAGCTCCCGGGGACAGAACTCCTACGAGCAGTACTTC. Protein product: CASSRGQNSYEQYF.

CDR3 nucleotide sequence: TGTGCCAGCAGTTACGGGTTAGCGGGGGCGCGGGATACGCAGTATTTT. It encodes CASSYGLAGARDTQYF. The chain employs TRBV6-5 and TRBJ2-3; 9 nucleotides agree with TRBD2. CDR3 length: 16 amino acids. The ends lost 2 bases at V and 6 bases at J; junction bases unmatched: 9. Germline CDR1 is MNHEY and CDR2 is SVGAGI.

The chain couples TRBV30 to TRBJ2-3, with no clear D. The V gene's germline CDR1 is GTSNPN and CDR2 SVGIG (reference sequence). Trimming removed 4 bases at V and 8 bases at J, with 10 bases between. CDR3 length: 11 residues. CDR3 coding DNA: TGTGCCTGGACCCTACTGGGTACGCAGTATTTT. Translation: CAWTLLGTQYF.